The 27 T cell receptor beta chains below all came from one sample that was sequenced in a study of cytomegalovirus exposure and HLA in healthy donors (dated by TCRdb to 2016 to 2017). Library prep was done by the immunoSEQ multiplex PCR assay. For the multiplex PCR, a mixture combining 60 forward primers for TCR Vbeta segments and 13 reverse primers for TCR Jbeta segments was used. Drawn from immuneACCESS, this table holds only the in-frame rearrangements with V and J called that TCRdb kept. Clones are partly lost; checked studies trace under half to an unresolved V gene and leave the rest unexplained. The sample table lists around 96,000 clones, approximately 80% of them with a count of one. The ten most abundant clones make up 2% to 2.5% of the sample. The sample was PBMCs. The receptor set was obtained from a man between 18 and 35 years old in good health and CMV-seronegative.

The chain recombines TRBV2 with TRBJ2-3, with D unclear. The V gene lost 4 bases and the J gene lost 4 bases, with 9 bases spanning the gap. The CDR3 is made up of 13 amino acids. Germline CDR1 and CDR2: SNHLY and FYNNEI. CDR3: CASSGPPPDTQYF. The DNA for the CDR3 is TGTGCCAGCAGTGGGCCGCCTCCAGATACGCAGTATTTT.

The rearrangement links TRBV5-1 to TRBJ2-7, with TRBD1 matching over 8 bases. The length of the CDR3 is 15 residues. From germline, CDR1 is SGHRS and CDR2 YFSETQ. V shed 5 bases and J 4 bases; nucleotides not matched to a gene: 11. CDR3 region: CASRITTGVIYEQYF. The CDR3, as DNA: TGCGCCAGCAGAATCACGACAGGGGTAATTTACGAGCAGTACTTC.

This clone was counted only a few times. V is TRBV30 and J is TRBJ1-2; D ambiguous. This CDR3 has 12 amino acids. Germline CDR1 reads GTSNPN; CDR2 reads SVGIG (reference sequence). V was pared by 2 bases and J by 2 bases, with 6 bases between. The CDR3 coding sequence is TGTGCCTGGAGTCCCGGGAACTATGGCTACACCTTC. This translates into CAWSPGNYGYTF. Full variable domain (outside the CDR3, taken from reference TRBV30 and TRBJ1-2): SQTIHQWPATLVQPVGSPLSLECTVEGTSNPNLYWYRQAAGRGLQLLFYSVGIGQISSEVPQNLSASRPQDRQFILSSKKLLLSDSGFYLCAWSPGNYGYTFGSGTRLTVV.

The rearrangement joins TRBV5-8 to TRBJ2-7; D unresolved. The germline gives CDR1 SGHTS, CDR2 YDEGEE. V was pared by 3 bases and J by 2 bases, with 6 bases between. This CDR3 region has 12 residues. In nucleotides, the CDR3 is TGTGCCAGCAGCTCTATCGCCTACGAGCAGTACTTC. Its translation: CASSSIAYEQYF.

This sequence joins TRBV7-9 and TRBJ1-3; D is ambiguous. Germline V gene sequence: CDR1 SEHNR, CDR2 FQNEAQ (reference sequence). V was shortened by 5 bases and J by 0 bases, with 17 bases between the two germline ends. This CDR3 has 17 residues. The DNA for the CDR3 is TGTGCCAGCAGCCCAAGAGGGCAGGCAATCTCTGGAAACACCATATATTTT. Amino acid sequence: CASSPRGQAISGNTIYF.

The rearrangement uses TRBV25-1 and TRBJ1-2; D is unresolved. Per germline, CDR1 MGHDK and CDR2 SYGVNS. The CDR3 is 16 residues long. Trimming took 3 bases from V and 4 from J, leaving 18 bases between them. CDR3 DNA: TGTGCCAGCAGTGACCGCTCCCGGGATGGAAGCTATGGCTACACCTTC. Translated, it gives CASSDRSRDGSYGYTF.

J is TRBJ2-1 and V is TRBV21-1; the D segment call TRBD2 is taken from the table without a DNA check. TRBV21-1 is described as a pseudogene. The CDR3 extends over 15 amino acids. This CDR3 is CASRTSGGTYNEQFF. In DNA, the CDR3 is TGTGCCAGCCGGACTAGCGGGGGTACCTACAATGAGCAGTTCTTC.

This clone was counted once. The chain carries TRBV30 and TRBJ2-1; 8 bases align to TRBD1. CDR3 length: 13 amino acids. The germline gives CDR1 GTSNPN, CDR2 SVGIG (reference sequence). Trimming cost V 4 bases and J 9 bases; bases outside gene matches: 8. CDR3 protein: CAWTPGGLGEQFF. In DNA, the CDR3 is TGTGCCTGGACCCCAGGGGGCTTGGGTGAGCAGTTCTTC.

This chain connects TRBV29-1 to TRBJ2-7; 11 bases line up with TRBD2. The germline gives CDR1 SQVTM, CDR2 ANQGSEA. CDR3 length: 14 amino acids. Unmatched junction bases numbered 5, after V lost 4 bases and J lost 3 bases. This chain's CDR3 is CSVAPGTSGYEQYF. The DNA for the CDR3 is TGCAGCGTTGCACCCGGGACTAGCGGCTACGAGCAGTACTTC.

The chain recombines TRBV30 with TRBJ2-3, with D tentatively TRBD2 (5 bases). The CDR3 covers 14 residues. The V end lost 2 bases, the J end lost 6 bases, and 15 bases lay between the germline ends. Germline CDR1 reads GTSNPN; CDR2 reads SVGIG (reference sequence). CDR3 DNA sequence: TGTGCCTGGAGTAAGGACGGGGTTGAGGATACGCAGTATTTT. Protein sequence: CAWSKDGVEDTQYF.

V usage is TRBV15 and J usage is TRBJ2-4; 8 bases agree with TRBD1. The CDR3 runs 16 residues. J was trimmed by 2 bases and V by 2 bases; bases with no gene match: 5. Germline loops: CDR1 LNHNV, CDR2 YYDKDF (reference sequence). CDR3 residues: CATSRPGGFSKNIQYF. Here the CDR3 DNA reads TGTGCCACCAGCAGACCAGGGGGCTTCTCCAAAAACATTCAGTACTTC.

This clone has a single count. The V gene is TRBV6-5, the J gene TRBJ1-2, with D maybe TRBD1 (5 bases). From germline, CDR1 is MNHEY and CDR2 SVGAGI. CDR3 size: 15 residues. V was trimmed by 9 bases and J by 0 bases, leaving 17 bases between them. The CDR3 DNA sequence: TGTGCCAGTAAAGGGGTGGGGTTAGCTAACTATGGCTACACCTTC. Protein: CASKGVGLANYGYTF.

This clone was detected once. This chain links TRBV4-2 with TRBJ2-2; D is perhaps TRBD2 (7 bases). The length of the CDR3 is 15 residues. In germline, CDR1 is LGHNA, CDR2 YNFKEQ. The V and J ends lost 5 bases and 3 bases respectively, with 13 bases between them. The CDR3 nucleotides read TGTGCCAGCAGCTTAGGGGAGGGGGACACCGGGGAGCTGTTTTTT. Translating it yields CASSLGEGDTGELFF.

This sequence joins TRBV6-4 and TRBJ2-5; D might be TRBD1 (6 bases). Germline V gene sequence: CDR1 MRHNA, CDR2 SNTAGT. This CDR3 is 13 amino acids long. Deletions cut 6 bases from V and 8 bases from J, with 16 bases between. CDR3 in DNA: TGTGCCAGCAGCGCCGGGGACAAGAGAACCCAGTACTTC. It yields the protein CASSAGDKRTQYF.

V usage is TRBV20-1 and J usage is TRBJ1-1, with unresolved D. The length of the CDR3 is 11 residues. Germline CDR1 and CDR2: DFQATT and SNEGSKA (reference sequence). Trimming pared 3 bases from V and 7 bases from J, leaving 9 bases between. In DNA, the CDR3 is TGCAGTGCTAGTAACACGATTGAAGCTTTCTTT. It yields the protein CSASNTIEAFF.

This clone was observed once. The chain has TRBV6-5 and TRBJ1-1, with TRBD1 identical over 12 bases. The germline CDR1 and CDR2 sequences are MNHEY and SVGAGI. The CDR3 contains 16 residues. V gave up 2 bases and J gave up 4 bases; unmatched junction bases: 5. The CDR3 protein is CASSYRGQGAGTEAFF. The CDR3 DNA is TGTGCCAGCAGTTACAGGGGACAGGGGGCTGGCACTGAAGCTTTCTTT.

This rearrangement joins TRBV7-3 to TRBJ1-6; TRBD1 aligns across 8 bases. This CDR3 has 15 residues. V dropped 2 bases and J dropped 10; count of bases not matched to a gene: 7. Per germline, CDR1 SGHTA and CDR2 FQGTGA. The CDR3 DNA reads as TGTGCCAGCAGCTTAGTAAAGGACAGGGTCTCACCCCTCCACTTT. This codes for CASSLVKDRVSPLHF.

V gene TRBV7-8 combines with J gene TRBJ2-2; 8 positions agree with TRBD1. The V gene's germline CDR1 is SGHVS and CDR2 FQNEAQ. The V gene end was trimmed by 4 bases and the J gene end by 2 bases; junction bases not matched to a gene: 6. This CDR3 spans 16 amino acids. CDR3 bases: TGTGCCAGCAGCTACTTGGACAGGGATAACACCGGGGAGCTGTTTTTT. It encodes CASSYLDRDNTGELFF.

V and J are TRBV7-9 and TRBJ2-6, with D possibly matching TRBD1 (6 bases). The CDR3 is 16 amino acids. Trimming shortened V by 1 base and J by 0 bases, and 7 bases separated the two germline ends. Per germline, CDR1 SEHNR and CDR2 FQNEAQ (reference sequence). The CDR3 region is CASSLDRASGANVLTF. CDR3 sequence (DNA): TGTGCCAGCAGCTTAGACAGGGCCTCTGGGGCCAACGTCCTGACTTTC. Filled out from reference TRBV7-9 and TRBJ2-6, the complete variable domain reads DTGVSQNPRHKITKRGQNVTFRCDPISEHNRLYWYRQTLGQGPEFLTYFQNEAQLEKSRLLSDRFSAERPKGSFSTLEIQRTEQGDSAMYLCASSLDRASGANVLTFGAGSRLTVL.

V usage is TRBV4-1 and J usage is TRBJ1-2, with TRBD1 matching 11 bases. CDR3 length equals 16 residues. V lost 1 base, J lost 5 bases, and 6 bases stayed unmatched. Germline V gives CDR1 MGHRA, CDR2 YSYEKL. CDR3 amino acids: CASSQVEGQGVYGYTF. The CDR3 nucleotides are TGCGCCAGCAGCCAAGTAGAGGGACAGGGGGTGTATGGCTACACCTTC.

The gene calls are TRBV7-3 and TRBJ2-5; D might be TRBD2 (5 bases). The CDR3 totals 14 residues. The V end lost 5 bases, the J end lost 5 bases, and 15 bases lay between the germline ends. CDR1 and CDR2 from the germline V gene are SGHTA and FQGTGA. CDR3 loop: CASSPAGVKETQYF. The CDR3 nucleotides read TGTGCCAGCAGCCCCGCCGGGGTAAAGGAGACCCAGTACTTC.

CDR3 sequence (DNA): TGTGCCATCAGACGAGGCTATGGCTACACCTTC. It is translated as CAIRRGYGYTF. The rearrangement joins TRBV10-3 to TRBJ1-2, with D hard to call. V gave up 6 bases and J gave up 4 bases, with 6 bases separating them. The CDR3 length is 11 residues. Germline V gene data show CDR1 as ENHRY and CDR2 as SYGVKD.

The chain joins TRBV10-3 to TRBJ1-1; possible D gene TRBD1, 5 bases. Germline assignment: CDR1 ENHRY and CDR2 SYGVKD. This CDR3 spans 15 amino acids. V lost 3 bases, J lost 3 bases, and 14 bases lay in between. CDR3 loop: CAISDAAGKDTEAFF. CDR3 bases: TGTGCCATCAGTGATGCCGCAGGGAAGGACACTGAAGCTTTCTTT.

The genes are TRBV6-1 and TRBJ2-5, with a weak D call TRBD2 (6 bases). The J call could be wrong; TRBJ2-7 is a better fit for the DNA end. Germline V lookup: CDR1 MNHNS, CDR2 SASEGT. CDR3 size: 14 residues. CDR3 nucleotides: TGTGCCAGCAGTGGGCGGAGGGGCTTCGACGAGCAGTACTTC. Its translation is CASSGRRGFDEQYF.

This clone came up a few times. This sequence joins TRBV11-2 and TRBJ1-5; tentative D call: TRBD1 (6 bases). CDR3 length: 15 amino acids. With 5 bases removed from V and 3 bases from J, the gap between germline ends came to 14 bases. Germline V gives CDR1 SGHAT, CDR2 FQNNGV. The CDR3 DNA is TGTGCCAGCAGCGCCTTACAGGGACCCAATCAGCCCCAGCATTTT. It yields the protein CASSALQGPNQPQHF. Full variable domain (rest looked up from reference TRBV11-2 and TRBJ1-5): EAGVAQSPRYKIIEKRQSVAFWCNPISGHATLYWYQQILGQGPKLLIQFQNNGVVDDSQLPKDRFSAERLKGVDSTLKIQPAKLEDSAVYLCASSALQGPNQPQHFGDGTRLSIL.

This clone appeared once. The CDR3 loop reads CASSVPGTDTQYF. CDR3 nucleotides: TGTGCCAGCAGCGTGCCGGGCACAGATACGCAGTATTTT. The chain combines TRBV9 with TRBJ2-3; D is uncertain. This CDR3 region has 13 residues. Trimming left V 2 bases short and J 1 base short, with 5 bases between. Germline V CDR1 and CDR2: SGDLS, YYNGEE.

The chain employs TRBV7-6 and TRBJ2-3; 8 bases align to TRBD1. Trimming took 10 bases from V and 3 from J; bases not matched to a gene: 6. The CDR3 has 13 amino acids. CDR1 is SGHVS and CDR2 is FNYEAQ in the germline V gene. CDR3 DNA sequence: TGTGCCATCTCAGGGGGCCCTACAGATACGCAGTATTTT. Translated, it gives CAISGGPTDTQYF.